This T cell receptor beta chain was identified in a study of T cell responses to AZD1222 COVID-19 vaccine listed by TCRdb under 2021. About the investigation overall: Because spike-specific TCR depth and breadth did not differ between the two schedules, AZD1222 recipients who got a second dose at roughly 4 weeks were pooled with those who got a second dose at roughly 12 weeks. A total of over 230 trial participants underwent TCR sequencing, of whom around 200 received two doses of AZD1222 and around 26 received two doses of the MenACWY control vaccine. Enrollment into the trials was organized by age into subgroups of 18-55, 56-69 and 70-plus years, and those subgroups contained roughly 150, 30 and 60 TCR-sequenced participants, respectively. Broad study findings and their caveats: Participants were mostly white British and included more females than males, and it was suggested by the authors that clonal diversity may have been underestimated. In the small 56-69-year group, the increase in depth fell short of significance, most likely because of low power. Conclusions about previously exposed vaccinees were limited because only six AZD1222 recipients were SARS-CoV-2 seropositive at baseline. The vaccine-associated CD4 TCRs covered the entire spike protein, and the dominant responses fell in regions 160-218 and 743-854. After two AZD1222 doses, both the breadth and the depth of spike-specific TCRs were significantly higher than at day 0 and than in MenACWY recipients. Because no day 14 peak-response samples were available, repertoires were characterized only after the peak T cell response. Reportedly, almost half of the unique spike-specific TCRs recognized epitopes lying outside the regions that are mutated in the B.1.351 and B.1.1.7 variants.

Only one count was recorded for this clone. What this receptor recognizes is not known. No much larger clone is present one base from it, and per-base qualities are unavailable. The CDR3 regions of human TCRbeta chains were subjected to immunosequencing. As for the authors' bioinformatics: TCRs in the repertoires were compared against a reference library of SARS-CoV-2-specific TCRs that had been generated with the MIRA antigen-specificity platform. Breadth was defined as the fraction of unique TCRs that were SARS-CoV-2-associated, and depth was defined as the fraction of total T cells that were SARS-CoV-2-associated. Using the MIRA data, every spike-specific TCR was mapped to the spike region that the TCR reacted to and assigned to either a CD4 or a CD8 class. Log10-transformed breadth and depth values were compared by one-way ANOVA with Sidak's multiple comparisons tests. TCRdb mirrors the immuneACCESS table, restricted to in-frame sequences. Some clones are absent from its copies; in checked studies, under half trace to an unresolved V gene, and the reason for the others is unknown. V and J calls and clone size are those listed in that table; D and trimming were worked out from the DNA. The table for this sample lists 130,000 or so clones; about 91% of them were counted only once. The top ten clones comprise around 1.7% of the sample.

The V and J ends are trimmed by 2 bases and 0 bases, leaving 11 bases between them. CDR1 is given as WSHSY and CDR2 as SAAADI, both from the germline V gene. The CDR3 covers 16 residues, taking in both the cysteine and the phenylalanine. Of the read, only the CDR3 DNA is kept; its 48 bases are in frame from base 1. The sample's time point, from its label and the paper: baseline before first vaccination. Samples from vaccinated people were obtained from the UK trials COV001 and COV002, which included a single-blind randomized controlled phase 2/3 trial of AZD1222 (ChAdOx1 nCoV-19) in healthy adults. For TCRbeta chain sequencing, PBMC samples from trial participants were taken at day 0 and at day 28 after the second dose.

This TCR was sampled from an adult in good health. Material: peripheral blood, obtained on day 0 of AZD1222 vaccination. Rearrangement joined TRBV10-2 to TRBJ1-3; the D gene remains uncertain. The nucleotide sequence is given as TGCGCCAGCAGTGAGCCCCCAGAGAGCTCTGGAAACACCATATATTTT. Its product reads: CASSEPPESSGNTIYF.